This TCR beta chain was sequenced during a study of T cells in Graves' hyperthyroidism and ophthalmopathy. This clonotype has more than one count but fewer than ten. TCR beta CDR3 regions were amplified from RNA. With the HTBI primer set, the TCR CDR3 went through a first round of RT-PCR. Via MiXCR, TCRdb re-called the multiplex PCR reads, giving one row per CDR3 protein. The sample holds some 740,000 distinct CDR3 sequences, about 14% seen once. This clonotype was sampled from a woman between 18 and 30 years old with Graves' hyperthyroidism. Sequenced sample: blood.

The CDR3 DNA is TGTGCCAGCAGCTCGGGTGGGGGACCCACAGATACGCAGTATTTT. Protein product: CASSSGGGPTDTQYF. The V gene is TRBV2, the J gene TRBJ2-3; D might be TRBD1 or TRBD2, each matching 5 bases. The length of the CDR3 is 15 residues. From germline, CDR1 is SNHLY and CDR2 FYNNEI. V was shortened by 6 bases and J by 2 bases, with 15 bases between the two germline ends.